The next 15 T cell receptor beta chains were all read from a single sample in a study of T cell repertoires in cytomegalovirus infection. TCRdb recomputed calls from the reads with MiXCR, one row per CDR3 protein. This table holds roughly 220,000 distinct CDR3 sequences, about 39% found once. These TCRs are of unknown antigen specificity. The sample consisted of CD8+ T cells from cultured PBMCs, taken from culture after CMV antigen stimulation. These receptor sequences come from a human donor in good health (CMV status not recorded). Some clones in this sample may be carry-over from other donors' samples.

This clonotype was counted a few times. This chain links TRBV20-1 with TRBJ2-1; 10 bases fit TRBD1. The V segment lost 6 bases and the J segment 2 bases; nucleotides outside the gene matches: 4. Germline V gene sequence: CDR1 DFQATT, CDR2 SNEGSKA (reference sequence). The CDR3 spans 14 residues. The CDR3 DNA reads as TGCAGTGCCCAGACAGGGGGCGCCTACAATGAGCAGTTCTTC. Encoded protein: CSAQTGGAYNEQFF.

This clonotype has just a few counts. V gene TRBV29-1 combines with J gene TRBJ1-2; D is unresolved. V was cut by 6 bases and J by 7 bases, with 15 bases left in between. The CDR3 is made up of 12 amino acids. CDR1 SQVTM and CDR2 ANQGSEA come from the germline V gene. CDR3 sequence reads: CSVPRPRGGYTF. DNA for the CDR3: TGCAGCGTCCCCCGGCCTCGAGGTGGCTACACCTTC.

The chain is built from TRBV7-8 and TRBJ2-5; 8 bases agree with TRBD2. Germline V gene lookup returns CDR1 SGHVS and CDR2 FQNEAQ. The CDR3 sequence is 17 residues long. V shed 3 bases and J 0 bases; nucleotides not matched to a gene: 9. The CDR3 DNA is TGTGCCAGCAGCTTTGGTCGGGGGGGGCGGTACCAAGAGACCCAGTACTTC. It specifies CASSFGRGGRYQETQYF.

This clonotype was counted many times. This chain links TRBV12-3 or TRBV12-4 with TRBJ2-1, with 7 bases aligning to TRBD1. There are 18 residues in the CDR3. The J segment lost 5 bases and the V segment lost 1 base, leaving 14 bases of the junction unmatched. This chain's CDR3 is CASSLGSLRQGVDNEQFF. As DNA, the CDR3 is TGTGCCAGCAGTTTAGGATCTCTCCGACAGGGTGTGGACAATGAGCAGTTCTTC.

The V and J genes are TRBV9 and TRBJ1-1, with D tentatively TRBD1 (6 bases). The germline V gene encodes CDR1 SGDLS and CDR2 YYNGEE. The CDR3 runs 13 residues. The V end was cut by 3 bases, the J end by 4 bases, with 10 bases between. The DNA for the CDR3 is TGTGCCAGCAGCGAACAGGGTGGCACTGAAGCTTTCTTT. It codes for CASSEQGGTEAFF.

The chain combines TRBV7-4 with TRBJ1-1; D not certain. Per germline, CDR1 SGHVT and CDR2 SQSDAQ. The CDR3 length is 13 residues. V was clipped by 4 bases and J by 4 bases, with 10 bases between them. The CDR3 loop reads CASSSRLSTEAFF. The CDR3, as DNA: TGTGCCAGCAGCTCCCGTCTCTCCACTGAAGCTTTCTTT. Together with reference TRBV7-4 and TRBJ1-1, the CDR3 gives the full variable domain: GAGVSQSPRYKVAKRGRDVALRCDSISGHVTLYWYRQTLGQGSEVLTYSQSDAQRDKSGRPSGRFSAERPERSVSTLKIQRTEQGDSAVYLCASSSRLSTEAFFGQGTRLTVV.

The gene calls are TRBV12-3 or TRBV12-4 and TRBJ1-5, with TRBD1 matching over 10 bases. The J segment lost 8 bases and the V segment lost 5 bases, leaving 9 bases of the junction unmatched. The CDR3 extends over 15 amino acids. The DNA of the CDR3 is TGTGCCAGCAGTCCCGGGACAGGGGATTTTGAGCCCCAGCATTTT. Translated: CASSPGTGDFEPQHF.

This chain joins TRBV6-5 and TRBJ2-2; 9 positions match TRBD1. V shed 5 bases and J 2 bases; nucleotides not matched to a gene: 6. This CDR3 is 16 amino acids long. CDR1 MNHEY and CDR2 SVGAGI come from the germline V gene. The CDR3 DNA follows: TGTGCCAGCAGTCTGGACAGGGGCAATAACACCGGGGAGCTGTTTTTT. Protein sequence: CASSLDRGNNTGELFF.

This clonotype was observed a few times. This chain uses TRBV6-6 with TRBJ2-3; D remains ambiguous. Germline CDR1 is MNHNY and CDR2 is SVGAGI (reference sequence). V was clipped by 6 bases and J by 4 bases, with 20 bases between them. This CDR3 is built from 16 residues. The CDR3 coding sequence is TGTGCCAGCAGAAGCTTCCCCCCGATTTTCCCAGATACGCAGTATTTT. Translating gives CASRSFPPIFPDTQYF.

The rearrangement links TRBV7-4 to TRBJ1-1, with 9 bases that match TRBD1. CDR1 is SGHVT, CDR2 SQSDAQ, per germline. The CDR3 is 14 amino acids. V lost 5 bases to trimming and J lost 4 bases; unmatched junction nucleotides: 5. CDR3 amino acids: CASSRNRGPTEAFF. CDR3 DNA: TGTGCCAGCAGCCGAAACAGGGGGCCCACTGAAGCTTTCTTT.

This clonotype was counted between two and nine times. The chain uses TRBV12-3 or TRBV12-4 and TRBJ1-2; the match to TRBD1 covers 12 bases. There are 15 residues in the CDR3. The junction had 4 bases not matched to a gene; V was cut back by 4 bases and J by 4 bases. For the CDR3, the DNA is TGTGCCAGCAGTTCCGGGACAGGGGGCGTCTATGGCTACACCTTC. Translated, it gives CASSSGTGGVYGYTF.

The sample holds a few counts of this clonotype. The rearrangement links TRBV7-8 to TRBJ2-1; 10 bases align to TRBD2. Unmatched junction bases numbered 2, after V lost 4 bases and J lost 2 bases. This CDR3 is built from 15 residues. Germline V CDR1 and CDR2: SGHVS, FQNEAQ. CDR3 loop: CASSSGTSAYNEQFF. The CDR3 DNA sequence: TGTGCCAGCAGCTCTGGGACTAGCGCCTACAATGAGCAGTTCTTC.

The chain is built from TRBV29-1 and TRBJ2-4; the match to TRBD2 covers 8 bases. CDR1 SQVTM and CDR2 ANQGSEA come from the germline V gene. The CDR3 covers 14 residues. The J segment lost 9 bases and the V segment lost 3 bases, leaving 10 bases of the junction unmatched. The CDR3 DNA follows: TGCAGCGTTGAGGCAGCGGGGGAAGGGGTCATTCAGTACTTC. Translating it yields CSVEAAGEGVIQYF.

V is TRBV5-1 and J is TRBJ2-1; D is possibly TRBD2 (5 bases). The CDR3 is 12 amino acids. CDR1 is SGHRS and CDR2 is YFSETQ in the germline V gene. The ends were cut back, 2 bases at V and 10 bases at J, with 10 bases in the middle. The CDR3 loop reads CASSFRPGEQFF. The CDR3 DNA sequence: TGCGCCAGCAGCTTCCGCCCGGGGGAGCAGTTCTTC. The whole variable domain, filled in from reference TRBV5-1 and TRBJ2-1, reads KAGVTQTPRYLIKTRGQQVTLSCSPISGHRSVSWYQQTPGQGLQFLFEYFSETQRNKGNFPGRFSGRQFSNSRSEMNVSTLELGDSALYLCASSFRPGEQFFGPGTRLTVL.

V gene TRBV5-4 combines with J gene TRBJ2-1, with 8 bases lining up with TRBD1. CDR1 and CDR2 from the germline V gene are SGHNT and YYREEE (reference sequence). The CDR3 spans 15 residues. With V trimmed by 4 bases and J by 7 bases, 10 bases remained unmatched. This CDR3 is CASSDTGTGRNEQFF. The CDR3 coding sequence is TGTGCCAGCAGCGATACCGGGACAGGTCGGAATGAGCAGTTCTTC.